The clone carrying this TCR beta chain was seen many times. Antigen specificity is unknown. This sample was taken from a study of response to subunit inactivated influenza vaccine. Study observations and caveats: Every seasonal influenza vaccination brings in few new T cells, the authors suggested.

MiXCR, applied by TCRdb to the RT-PCR reads, yields one record per CDR3 protein. The sample yields 500,000 to 600,000 distinct CDR3 sequences, 10% to 15% seen once. The CDR3 extends over 14 amino acids. J lost 5 bases, V lost 4 bases, and 5 bases had no gene match. The chain combines TRBV12-3 or TRBV12-4 with TRBJ1-1; TRBD1 agrees at 9 bases. Sequencing used PBMCs from blood, obtained on the day of vaccination. This TCR was sampled from a man aged 50 to 59 who received an inactivated influenza vaccine. The CDR3 DNA is TGTGCCAGCAGTTCCCTGACAGGGGGGACTGAAGCTTTCTTT. It translates to CASSSLTGGTEAFF.